This TCR beta chain was sequenced during a study of blood T cell repertoires in COVID-19. On the study more broadly: PBMCs, B-cell-depleted T cells, or T cells were the source of the cDNA or gDNA that made up the material.

The protocol was immunoSEQ multiplex PCR, while the TCRdb copy is restricted to in-frame clones and leaves out a portion. The sample comprises about 48,000 clones, about 83% of which are singletons, and over 4.5% rests with the top ten. V shed 4 bases and J 6 bases; nucleotides not matched to a gene: 9. The CDR3 length is 14 residues. From germline, CDR1 is SQVTM and CDR2 ANQGSEA. The sequencing input was peripheral blood. The origin of this receptor is a woman aged 55 to 70 with acute or convalescent COVID-19. The rearrangement links TRBV29-1 to TRBJ1-2, with TRBD1 matching over 9 bases. The CDR3 coding sequence is TGCAGCGTTGGTGGGGGGACAGGGTCGAATGGCTACACCTTC. This translates into CSVGGGTGSNGYTF. Using reference TRBV29-1 and TRBJ1-2 for the parts outside the CDR3, the full variable domain is SAVISQKPSRDICQRGTSLTIQCQVDSQVTMMFWYRQQPGQSLTLIATANQGSEATYESGFVIDKFPISRPNLTFSTLTVSNMSPEDSSIYLCSVGGGTGSNGYTFGSGTRLTVV.